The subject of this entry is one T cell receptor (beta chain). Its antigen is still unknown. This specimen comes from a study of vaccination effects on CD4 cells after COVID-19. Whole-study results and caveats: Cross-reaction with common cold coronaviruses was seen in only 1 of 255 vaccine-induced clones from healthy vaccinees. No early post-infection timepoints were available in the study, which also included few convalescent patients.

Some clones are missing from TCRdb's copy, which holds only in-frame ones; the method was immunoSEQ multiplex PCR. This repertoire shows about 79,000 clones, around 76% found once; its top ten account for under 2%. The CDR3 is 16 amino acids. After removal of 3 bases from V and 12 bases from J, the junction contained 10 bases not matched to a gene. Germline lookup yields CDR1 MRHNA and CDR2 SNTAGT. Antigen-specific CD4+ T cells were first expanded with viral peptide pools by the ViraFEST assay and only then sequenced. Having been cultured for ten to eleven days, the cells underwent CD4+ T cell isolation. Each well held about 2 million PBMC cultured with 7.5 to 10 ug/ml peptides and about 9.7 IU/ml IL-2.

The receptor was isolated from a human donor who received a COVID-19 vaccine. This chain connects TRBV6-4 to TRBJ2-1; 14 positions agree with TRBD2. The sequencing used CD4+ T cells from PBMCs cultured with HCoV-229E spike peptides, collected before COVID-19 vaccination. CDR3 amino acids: CASSDWGGTSGRMQFF. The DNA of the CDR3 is TGTGCCAGCAGTGATTGGGGAGGGACTAGCGGGAGAATGCAGTTCTTC.